Presented here are 17 T cell receptor beta chains from one specimen sequenced in a study of T cell responses to AZD1222 COVID-19 vaccine. The data were produced by immunoSEQ multiplex PCR, yet TCRdb's version contains in-frame clones alone and is incomplete. The repertoire consists of over 95,000 clones, with 70% to 90% occurring once and the leading ten covering approximately 2.9%. Material: peripheral blood, obtained on day 0 of AZD1222 vaccination. The source of these receptors is an adult in good health.

This chain joins TRBV5-6 and TRBJ2-5; D uncertain. The CDR3 contains 11 residues. Germline CDR1 is SGHDT and CDR2 is YYEEEE. The V gene lost 0 bases and the J gene lost 13 bases, with 10 bases spanning the gap. CDR3 sequence: CASSLGAARYF. In DNA, the CDR3 is TGTGCCAGCAGCTTGGGGGCGGCGCGGTACTTC.

As regards this clone: At one end the junction does not follow the germline gene, possibly because of a read error. V is TRBV5-1 and J is TRBJ1-5; 7 nucleotides line up with TRBD1. This CDR3 spans 14 amino acids. Germline lookup yields CDR1 SGHRS and CDR2 YFSETQ. The CDR3 DNA reads TGTGCCAGCAGCTTGGGACAGAGCAATCAGCCCCAGCATTTT. It yields the protein CASSLGQSNQPQHF. Full variable domain (remainder filled in from reference TRBV5-1 and TRBJ1-5): KAGVTQTPRYLIKTRGQQVTLSCSPISGHRSVSWYQQTPGQGLQFLFEYFSETQRNKGNFPGRFSGRQFSNSRSEMNVSTLELGDSALYLCASSLGQSNQPQHFGDGTRLSIL.

The rearrangement links TRBV6-2 or TRBV6-3 to TRBJ1-2; no definite D call. V was trimmed by 2 bases and J by 5 bases, leaving 6 bases between them. The CDR3 runs 12 residues. The germline V gene has CDR1 MNHEY and CDR2 SVGEGT. The CDR3 sequence is CASSYLLYGYTF. Written as DNA, the CDR3 is TGTGCCAGCAGTTACCTTCTGTATGGCTACACCTTC.

V and J are TRBV19 and TRBJ2-7; D tentatively fits TRBD1 or TRBD2 (5 bases each). This CDR3 contains 11 residues. Germline values: CDR1 LNHDA, CDR2 SQIVND (reference sequence). V was cut by 5 bases and J by 7 bases, with 9 bases left in between. CDR3 protein: CASSLGGEQYF. The CDR3 DNA reads as TGTGCCAGTAGTCTTGGGGGAGAGCAGTACTTC.

The chain employs TRBV5-1 and TRBJ1-1, with unresolved D. The CDR3 sequence is 15 residues long. The ends were cut back, 0 bases at V and 0 bases at J, with 9 bases in the middle. Germline V gene data show CDR1 as SGHRS and CDR2 as YFSETQ. DNA of the CDR3: TGCGCCAGCAGCTTGGGGCAGTCTATGAACACTGAAGCTTTCTTT. Translation gives CASSLGQSMNTEAFF.

J is TRBJ2-1 and V is TRBV6-5; 8 bases fit TRBD2. Losses at the gene ends were 7 bases for V and 14 bases for J; bases not matched to a gene: 7. CDR3 length equals 11 residues. The germline V gene encodes CDR1 MNHEY and CDR2 SVGAGI. CDR3: CASTLGGVEFF. CDR3 bases: TGTGCCAGCACTCTCGGGGGGGTTGAGTTCTTC.

The CDR3 sequence: CASGNPGTGIYEQYF. The CDR3 DNA sequence: TGTGCCAGCGGAAACCCCGGGACAGGGATCTACGAGCAGTACTTC. This chain uses TRBV28 with TRBJ2-7; 9 bases are shared with TRBD1. Per germline, CDR1 MDHEN and CDR2 SYDVKM. V gave up 8 bases and J gave up 3 bases; unmatched junction bases: 11. This CDR3 spans 15 amino acids.

V usage is TRBV2 and J usage is TRBJ2-1; the match to TRBD1 covers 7 bases. Trimming removed 6 bases from V and 3 bases from J; junction bases left unmatched: 8. In germline, CDR1 is SNHLY, CDR2 FYNNEI. CDR3 size: 15 residues. CDR3 DNA sequence: TGTGCCAGCAGAAGACAGGGAAGAGGCTACAATGAGCAGTTCTTC. It yields the protein CASRRQGRGYNEQFF.

The CDR3 nucleotides are TGTGCCAGTAGTGCCGCCAGCGGGAGCACGTCAGATACGCAGTATTTT. Translating it yields CASSAASGSTSDTQYF. The gene calls are TRBV19 and TRBJ2-3, with 8 bases lining up with TRBD2. This CDR3 region has 16 residues. Germline assignment: CDR1 LNHDA and CDR2 SQIVND (reference sequence). J gave up 4 bases and V 5 bases, and 11 bases lay outside the gene matches.

As DNA, the CDR3 is TGTGCCAGCAGCCCTTCGGGACACCACTACGAGCAGTACGTC. Translating gives CASSPSGHHYEQYV. The chain uses TRBV7-8 and TRBJ2-7; D is possibly TRBD1 (6 bases). Germline loops: CDR1 SGHVS, CDR2 FQNEAQ. The CDR3 contains 14 residues. The germline V and J ends were trimmed by 5 bases and 3 bases, with 14 bases remaining between them.

The chain couples TRBV9 to TRBJ1-1, with D hard to call. The V end was cut by 1 base, the J end by 1 base, with 5 bases between. The CDR3 covers 13 residues. Germline CDR1 is SGDLS and CDR2 is YYNGEE. The CDR3 spells CASSVSSNTEAFF. In DNA form, the CDR3 reads TGTGCCAGCAGCGTATCGTCGAACACTGAAGCTTTCTTT. The variable domain in full, with the rest retrieved from reference TRBV9 and TRBJ1-1, is DSGVTQTPKHLITATGQRVTLRCSPRSGDLSVYWYQQSLDQGLQFLIQYYNGEERAKGNILERFSAQQFPDLHSELNLSSLELGDSALYFCASSVSSNTEAFFGQGTRLTVV.

J is TRBJ1-6 and V is TRBV5-1, with 7 bases identical to TRBD1. The V and J ends lost 0 bases and 9 bases, in that order; junction bases with no gene match: 9. This CDR3 contains 16 residues. The germline V gene encodes CDR1 SGHRS and CDR2 YFSETQ. CDR3 loop: CASSLGETGVPSPLHF. In DNA, the CDR3 is TGCGCCAGCAGCTTGGGGGAAACAGGGGTACCTTCACCCCTCCACTTT.

This sequence joins TRBV5-3 and TRBJ1-5, with 7 bases that match TRBD1. TRBV5-3 is an ORF, with its function uncertain. The junction had 10 bases not matched to a gene; V was cut back by 1 base and J by 0 bases. This CDR3 has 18 residues. Written as DNA, the CDR3 is TGTGCCAGAAGCTTGCGACGACAGGGAAAGTATAGCAATCAGCCCCAGCATTTT. Its translation is CARSLRRQGKYSNQPQHF.

In nucleotides, the CDR3 is TGTGCCAGCAGTCTAGATCCCGGCTACACCTTC. Translation: CASSLDPGYTF. The chain links TRBV2 to TRBJ1-2; D call uncertain. The CDR3 totals 11 residues. With 5 bases removed from V and 8 bases from J, the gap between germline ends came to 9 bases. Per germline, CDR1 SNHLY and CDR2 FYNNEI.

This chain links TRBV5-6 with TRBJ1-5, with 10 bases that match TRBD1. Trimming cost V 3 bases and J 2 bases; bases outside gene matches: 5. Looked up from germline, CDR1 is SGHDT and CDR2 is YYEEEE. CDR3 length: 16 amino acids. The CDR3 spells CASSWMGTGGNQPQHF. The DNA for the CDR3 is TGTGCCAGCAGCTGGATGGGGACAGGGGGCAATCAGCCCCAGCATTTT.

V is TRBV7-8 and J is TRBJ2-7, with a tentative D call TRBD2 (5 bases). Germline CDR1 is SGHVS and CDR2 is FQNEAQ. V shed 4 bases and J shed 10 bases, with 29 bases lying between them. CDR3 length: 17 amino acids. CDR3: CASSSPPGREPTTEQYV. The CDR3 DNA is TGTGCCAGCAGCTCCCCCCCCGGAAGGGAGCCCACGACGGAACAGTACGTC.

The gene calls are TRBV6-5 and TRBJ2-3; D is unresolved. Germline CDR1 reads MNHEY; CDR2 reads SVGAGI. Trimming pared 6 bases from V and 7 bases from J, leaving 11 bases between. The length of the CDR3 is 12 residues. The CDR3 DNA follows: TGTGCCAGCAGGCAAGGGTCGAATACGCAGTATTTT. Residues: CASRQGSNTQYF.